Sequencing of this TCR beta chain was carried out in a study of shared clonotypes between healthy human individuals. The V end lost 4 bases, the J end lost 4 bases, and 12 bases lay between the germline ends. Germline V gene data show CDR1 as SGHKS and CDR2 as YYEKEE (reference sequence). CDR3 size: 14 residues. Concerning this clone: What it binds is unknown.

Here immunoSEQ multiplex PCR was the method, and the copy in TCRdb shows in-frame clones only, minus some. Altogether about a million clones are present, about 80% being singletons, with the ten largest covering roughly 1.4%. Study-wide results and limits: Clonotype sharing across several donors was observed for around 4.5% of naive CD4 clonotypes.

The chain couples TRBV5-5 to TRBJ1-3; weak D call: TRBD1 (6 bases). The TCR originated in a man aged 18-30 years in good health. Sequenced sample: memory CD4+ T cells sorted from blood. Subset given: CD45RA-negative fraction. The CDR3 nucleotides are TGTGCCAGCAGCGTACAGGGAATCGGAAACACCATATATTTT. This gives the protein CASSVQGIGNTIYF.